Below, 27 T cell receptor beta chains from the same sample are listed, as sequenced in a study of T cell responses to AZD1222 COVID-19 vaccine. The data were produced by immunoSEQ multiplex PCR, yet TCRdb's version contains in-frame clones alone and is incomplete. This table has around 100,000 clones, 88% appearing once. The specimen was peripheral blood, collected on day 0 of AZD1222 vaccination. These receptors were taken from an adult in good health.

This clone was seen just once. Here the CDR3 reads CASSTTGTGLAGANVLTF. DNA for the CDR3: TGTGCCAGCAGCACGACCGGGACAGGGCTCGCTGGGGCCAACGTCCTGACTTTC. The V and J genes are TRBV28 and TRBJ2-6, with 9 bases matching TRBD1. Germline V lookup: CDR1 MDHEN, CDR2 SYDVKM. The CDR3 is 18 amino acids. Trimming at V came to 6 bases and at J to 2 bases, leaving 11 bases not matched to a gene.

The rearrangement uses TRBV18 and TRBJ1-4; D not certain. The CDR3 length is 12 residues. Germline CDR1 and CDR2: KGHSH and LQKENI. Trimming shortened V by 3 bases and J by 6 bases, and 5 bases separated the two germline ends. The CDR3 reads CASSPGDEKLFF. As DNA, the CDR3 is TGTGCCAGCTCACCTGGCGATGAAAAACTGTTTTTT. The entire variable domain, with the rest obtained from reference TRBV18 and TRBJ1-4, is as follows: NAGVMQNPRHLVRRRGQEARLRCSPMKGHSHVYWYRQLPEEGLKFMVYLQKENIIDESGMPKERFSAEFPKEGPSILRIQQVVRGDSAAYFCASSPGDEKLFFGSGTQLSVL.

J is TRBJ2-2 and V is TRBV6-5; 7 bases are a match to TRBD1. From germline, CDR1 is MNHEY and CDR2 SVGAGI. The CDR3 runs 15 residues. The J segment lost 6 bases and the V segment lost 4 bases, leaving 8 bases of the junction unmatched. CDR3 residues: CASSSPRGTAGELFF. DNA of the CDR3: TGTGCCAGCAGTTCCCCCAGGGGGACGGCCGGGGAGCTGTTTTTT.

J is TRBJ2-7 and V is TRBV5-6; 7 bases map to TRBD2. CDR1 SGHDT and CDR2 YYEEEE come from the germline V gene. Germline trimming cut 6 bases from V and 4 bases from J; bases unmatched to any gene: 10. There are 14 residues in the CDR3. CDR3 residues: CASILGLAEYEQYF. The CDR3 DNA is TGTGCCAGCATTCTGGGCCTAGCGGAATACGAGCAGTACTTC.

The chain couples TRBV5-5 to TRBJ1-5; D uncertain. CDR3 size: 13 residues. Looked up from germline, CDR1 is SGHKS and CDR2 is YYEKEE (reference sequence). The germline V and J ends were trimmed by 4 bases and 1 base, with 6 bases remaining between them. CDR3 amino acids: CASSRGSNQPQHF. DNA for the CDR3: TGTGCCAGCAGCCGCGGAAGCAATCAGCCCCAGCATTTT.

The J gene is TRBJ2-5, the V gene TRBV7-8; D may be TRBD2 (6 bases). Germline V gene data show CDR1 as SGHVS and CDR2 as FQNEAQ. V was trimmed by 7 bases and J by 5 bases, leaving 23 bases between them. The CDR3 has 16 residues. CDR3 in amino acids: CASKHSGSPKGETQYF. The DNA of the CDR3 is TGTGCCAGCAAGCATAGCGGCTCCCCCAAAGGGGAGACCCAGTACTTC. The full variable domain, with the rest looked up from reference TRBV7-8 and TRBJ2-5, is GAGVSQSPRYKVAKRGQDVALRCDPISGHVSLFWYQQALGQGPEFLTYFQNEAQLDKSGLPSDRFFAERPEGSVSTLKIQRTQQEDSAVYLCASKHSGSPKGETQYFGPGTRLLVL.

The chain combines TRBV10-2 with TRBJ2-2; 10 positions match TRBD2. CDR1 is WSHSY, CDR2 SAAADI, per germline. Losses at the gene ends were 5 bases for V and 8 bases for J; bases not matched to a gene: 5. The length of the CDR3 is 14 residues. CDR3 coding DNA: TGCGCCAGCAGTTTAGCGGGAGGACGTGGGGAGCTGTTTTTT. Protein: CASSLAGGRGELFF.

The chain recombines TRBV4-1 with TRBJ2-1, with 12 bases that match TRBD2. In germline, CDR1 is MGHRA, CDR2 YSYEKL. This CDR3 contains 16 residues. Unmatched junction bases numbered 4, after V lost 2 bases and J lost 5 bases. The CDR3 reads CASSQPLAGGNNEQFF. CDR3 DNA sequence: TGCGCCAGCAGCCAACCTCTAGCGGGAGGGAACAATGAGCAGTTCTTC.

The chain couples TRBV27 to TRBJ2-3, with TRBD2 identical over 7 bases. Looked up from germline, CDR1 is MNHEY and CDR2 is SMNVEV (reference sequence). This CDR3 has 13 amino acids. Trimming took 2 bases from V and 6 from J; bases not matched to a gene: 2. The CDR3 spells CASSLAGVDTQYF. The CDR3 bases are TGTGCCAGCAGTTTAGCGGGAGTTGATACGCAGTATTTT.

The chain links TRBV7-3 to TRBJ1-1; TRBD1 aligns across 8 bases. The CDR3 is made up of 13 amino acids. With 5 bases clipped from V and 4 bases from J, the junction kept 3 bases outside the gene matches. In germline, CDR1 is SGHTA, CDR2 FQGTGA. The CDR3 loop is CASSLTGGTEAFF. The CDR3 DNA reads as TGTGCCAGCAGCCTTACAGGGGGCACTGAAGCTTTCTTT.

The rearrangement uses TRBV11-2 and TRBJ1-2, with unresolved D. The CDR3 is made up of 14 amino acids. Trimming took 5 bases from V and 5 from J, leaving 15 bases between them. Per the germline V gene, CDR1 is SGHAT and CDR2 is FQNNGV. The CDR3 region is CASSPPGEPYGYTF. The CDR3 region has the DNA TGTGCCAGCAGCCCGCCCGGGGAGCCATATGGCTACACCTTC.

The chain joins TRBV19 to TRBJ2-3; D gene unclear. Germline V gives CDR1 LNHDA, CDR2 SQIVND (reference sequence). CDR3 length: 13 residues. Trimming took off 1 base at V and 2 bases at J, with 4 bases between the two ends. The CDR3 here is CASSIANTDTQYF. The DNA of the CDR3 is TGTGCCAGTAGTATAGCGAACACAGATACGCAGTATTTT.

The rearrangement links TRBV2 to TRBJ2-1; 7 bases are shared with TRBD2. CDR1 is SNHLY, CDR2 FYNNEI, per germline. After removal of 6 bases from V and 6 bases from J, the junction contained 11 bases not matched to a gene. The CDR3 contains 15 residues. CDR3 in DNA: TGTGCCAGCAGCGGGGGGTGGCTCGGGGGCAATGAGCAGTTCTTC. Amino acids: CASSGGWLGGNEQFF.

V and J are TRBV5-1 and TRBJ2-7, with 8 bases aligning to TRBD2. The ends lost 4 bases at V and 2 bases at J; junction bases unmatched: 11. Germline V gene sequence: CDR1 SGHRS, CDR2 YFSETQ. The CDR3 covers 16 residues. The CDR3 loop reads CASSALTSGITYEQYF. For the CDR3, the DNA is TGCGCCAGCAGCGCCCTAACTAGCGGAATAACCTACGAGCAGTACTTC.

This clone showed up just once. This rearrangement joins TRBV7-9 to TRBJ1-1; tentative D call: TRBD1 (5 bases). V was cut by 4 bases and J by 3 bases, with 12 bases left in between. Germline loops: CDR1 SEHNR, CDR2 FQNEAQ (reference sequence). The CDR3 covers 14 residues. CDR3 protein: CASSSGPEDTEAFF. DNA for the CDR3: TGTGCCAGCAGCTCGGGACCCGAGGACACTGAAGCTTTCTTT.

The CDR3 region is CASSPAGGNTIYF. In DNA form, the CDR3 reads TGTGCCAGCAGCCCGGCGGGGGGAAACACCATATATTTT. The chain uses TRBV12-3 or TRBV12-4 and TRBJ1-3, with D uncertain. The CDR3 sequence is 13 residues long. Between the trimmed V and J ends, which lost 6 bases and 4 bases, there was a span of 10 bases.

The V gene is TRBV27, the J gene TRBJ2-1, with a possible D match to TRBD2 (5 bases). Germline loops: CDR1 MNHEY, CDR2 SMNVEV (reference sequence). This CDR3 comprises 14 residues. Trimming pared 3 bases from V and 4 bases from J, leaving 10 bases between. CDR3 DNA sequence: TGTGCCAGCAGTTTTACGGGGTCGTACAATGAGCAGTTCTTC. This sequence encodes CASSFTGSYNEQFF.

The chain uses TRBV7-2 and TRBJ2-7, with D maybe TRBD1 (6 bases). Germline values: CDR1 SGHTA, CDR2 FQGNSA. The CDR3 loop spans 11 amino acids. Trimming took 5 bases from V and 4 from J, leaving 6 bases between them. DNA of the CDR3: TGTGCCAGCAGCAGGGGGTACGAGCAGTACTTC. Amino acids: CASSRGYEQYF. Based on the CDR3 plus reference TRBV7-2 and TRBJ2-7, the full variable domain is GAGVSQSPSNKVTEKGKDVELRCDPISGHTALYWYRQSLGQGLEFLIYFQGNSAPDKSGLPSDRFSAERTGGSVSTLTIQRTQQEDSAVYLCASSRGYEQYFGPGTRLTVT.

This clone was seen a few times. The genes are TRBV19 and TRBJ1-4; perhaps TRBD1 as D (5 bases). CDR3 length equals 15 residues. Germline V gene sequence: CDR1 LNHDA, CDR2 SQIVND (reference sequence). V was trimmed by 2 bases and J by 6 bases, leaving 13 bases between them. CDR3 region: CASSIIGVGDEKLFF. The CDR3 coding sequence is TGTGCCAGTAGTATAATAGGGGTAGGAGATGAAAAACTGTTTTTT.

The V call is TRBV20-1, the J call TRBJ2-3; 10 bases map to TRBD2. Per germline, CDR1 DFQATT and CDR2 SNEGSKA (reference sequence). The CDR3 loop spans 14 amino acids. The J segment lost 4 bases and the V segment lost 3 bases, leaving 4 bases of the junction unmatched. CDR3 nucleotides: TGCAGTGCTAGTACAGCGGGAGGGGCAGATACGCAGTATTTT. It yields the protein CSASTAGGADTQYF.

The V call is TRBV5-1, the J call TRBJ1-5; 7 positions agree with TRBD1. The CDR3 loop spans 15 amino acids. Per germline, CDR1 SGHRS and CDR2 YFSETQ. The trim removed 1 base at V and 4 bases at J, leaving 5 bases unmatched. Written as DNA, the CDR3 is TGCGCCAGCAGCTTGCGAGGGGGCTCGAATCAGCCCCAGCATTTT. Translated, it gives CASSLRGGSNQPQHF.

The V call is TRBV7-3, the J call TRBJ2-3; D not certain. This CDR3 has 17 residues. Deletions cut 5 bases from V and 8 bases from J, with 26 bases between. Germline lookup yields CDR1 SGHTA and CDR2 FQGTGA. Here the CDR3 DNA reads TGTGCCAGCAGCCCCCTTCCCGAGAGATGGGCTGGCGGTACGCAGTATTTT. This translates into CASSPLPERWAGGTQYF.

The rearrangement uses TRBV6-5 and TRBJ2-3; D ambiguous. The CDR3 sequence is 12 residues long. Germline-derived CDR1 and CDR2 are MNHEY and SVGAGI. Trimming removed 6 bases at V and 6 bases at J, with 10 bases between. DNA of the CDR3: TGTGCCAGCAGGGCCGATGGGGATACGCAGTATTTT. Translated, it gives CASRADGDTQYF.

The chain has TRBV19 and TRBJ1-6, with D unresolved. The V gene lost 1 base and the J gene lost 4 bases, with 20 bases spanning the gap. This CDR3 contains 19 residues. Germline lookup yields CDR1 LNHDA and CDR2 SQIVND (reference sequence). The CDR3: CASSIVGPQAPNYNSPLHF. The CDR3 DNA is TGTGCCAGTAGTATAGTTGGGCCTCAAGCCCCAAATTATAATTCACCCCTCCACTTT. Supplemented by reference TRBV19 and TRBJ1-6, the full variable domain reads DGGITQSPKYLFRKEGQNVTLSCEQNLNHDAMYWYRQDPGQGLRLIYYSQIVNDFQKGDIAEGYSVSREKKESFPLTVTSAQKNPTAFYLCASSIVGPQAPNYNSPLHFGNGTRLTVT.

The chain recombines TRBV2 with TRBJ1-3, with unresolved D. V dropped 2 bases and J dropped 1 base, with 15 bases sitting between them. The CDR3 extends over 17 amino acids. The germline V gene has CDR1 SNHLY and CDR2 FYNNEI. The CDR3 DNA reads TGTGCCAGCAGTGAAAGGGCAGTCCTTCTTTCTGGAAACACCATATATTTT. Amino acid sequence: CASSERAVLLSGNTIYF.

The gene calls are TRBV6-1 and TRBJ2-7; 9 nucleotides line up with TRBD1. V shed 4 bases and J 3 bases; nucleotides not matched to a gene: 10. This CDR3 spans 16 amino acids. CDR1 and CDR2 (germline): MNHNS, SASEGT. The CDR3 loop is CASSGPLGQGVYEQYF. The DNA of the CDR3 is TGTGCCAGCAGTGGACCCCTGGGACAGGGAGTCTACGAGCAGTACTTC.

The rearrangement links TRBV18 to TRBJ1-2; D call uncertain. Trimming shortened V by 2 bases and J by 0 bases, and 10 bases separated the two germline ends. Looked up from germline, CDR1 is KGHSH and CDR2 is LQKENI. This CDR3 has 15 residues. CDR3 residues: CASSPTAETNYGYTF. As DNA, the CDR3 is TGTGCCAGCTCACCAACCGCCGAGACTAACTATGGCTACACCTTC. The full variable domain, its missing parts supplied by reference TRBV18 and TRBJ1-2, is NAGVMQNPRHLVRRRGQEARLRCSPMKGHSHVYWYRQLPEEGLKFMVYLQKENIIDESGMPKERFSAEFPKEGPSILRIQQVVRGDSAAYFCASSPTAETNYGYTFGSGTRLTVV.